The T cell receptor beta chain described here comes from a study of tumor and adjacent non-tumor tissue in lung cancer. Of note for this clonotype: Its antigen remains unknown.

Broader study findings: Top 100 clones took a larger repertoire share in normal lung. Shorter survival was associated with higher TCR diversity in tumors.

RNA was extracted from bulk tissue without any cell sorting. The normal lung tissue was taken more than 3 cm from the tumor edge. TCRbeta libraries were built with three rounds of nested PCR, modified from ARM-PCR. In TCRdb, the multiplex PCR reads were re-called with MiXCR into one record per CDR3 protein. This sample carries some 73,000 distinct CDR3 sequences, roughly 80% of them seen once, and the ten largest clones take about 54%. Sequenced: distant non-tumor lung tissue. The source of this sequence is a man in his sixties with non-small cell lung cancer.

CDR3 coding DNA: TGTGCCAGCAGCTTGGGGGCCCAGCCCCAAGAGACCCAGTACTTC. Translation gives CASSLGAQPQETQYF. The rearrangement uses TRBV5-6 and TRBJ2-5; D gene unclear. V lost 0 bases, J lost 1 base, and 10 bases lay in between. CDR3 length equals 15 residues. Per germline, CDR1 SGHDT and CDR2 YYEEEE.